The T cell receptor (beta chain) under discussion was sequenced for a study of T cells in Graves' hyperthyroidism and ophthalmopathy. This clonotype occurred many times. The CDR3 totals 15 residues. The J segment lost 7 bases and the V segment lost 6 bases, leaving 15 bases of the junction unmatched. Per germline, CDR1 SGHDN and CDR2 FVKESK. TCR beta CDR3 regions were amplified from RNA transcripts. Primed by the HTBI set, a first-round RT-PCR was run on the TCR CDR3. TCRdb re-analysed the multiplex PCR reads in MiXCR, keeping a single row per CDR3 protein. The sample yields fewer than 350,000 distinct CDR3 sequences, less than 20% seen once.

The receptor was derived from a woman in her 40s with Graves' ophthalmopathy. Material: blood. J is TRBJ2-7 and V is TRBV14, with TRBD1 matching 7 bases. The CDR3 is CASRARTGPFGEQYF. CDR3 nucleotide sequence: TGTGCCAGCAGGGCGCGGACAGGACCTTTTGGGGAGCAGTACTTC. Combining the CDR3 with reference TRBV14 and TRBJ2-7 gives the whole variable domain EAGVTQFPSHSVIEKGQTVTLRCDPISGHDNLYWYRRVMGKEIKFLLHFVKESKQDESGMPNNRFLAERTGGTYSTLKVQPAELEDSGVYFCASRARTGPFGEQYFGPGTRLTVT.